Presented here are 17 T cell receptor beta chains from one specimen sequenced in a study of identical twins. TCRdb re-called the 5' RACE reads through MiXCR, storing one row per CDR3 protein. This sample has more than 650,000 distinct CDR3 sequences; roughly 6% occur once, and the top ten carry around 2%. Sequencing was carried out using naive T cells sorted from blood. Receptors originate from a man younger than 35 in good health.

This clonotype was counted a few times. The chain is built from TRBV16 and TRBJ2-7; D is perhaps TRBD1 (6 bases). V lost 2 bases to trimming and J lost 6 bases, with 14 bases between them. This CDR3 spans 14 amino acids. Germline V gene lookup returns CDR1 KGHSY and CDR2 FQNENV. Here the CDR3 DNA reads TGTGCCAGCAGCCAAGGCCCCCCAGGGGCCGAGCAGTACTTC. Amino acids: CASSQGPPGAEQYF.

This clonotype was found many times. The CDR3 DNA sequence: TGCAGTGCTCTTGCAGGGGACAATCAGCCCCAGCATTTT. Translated, it gives CSALAGDNQPQHF. This sequence joins TRBV20-1 and TRBJ1-5, with D perhaps TRBD1 (6 bases). Per the germline V gene, CDR1 is DFQATT and CDR2 is SNEGSKA (reference sequence). The CDR3 is 13 amino acids. The V end was cut by 5 bases, the J end by 3 bases, with 11 bases between.

As regards this clonotype: A much larger clone differs by one base, so this may be a read error. The conserved phenylalanine or tryptophan normally closing the CDR3 is absent here, so this likely arose from a read error. V gene TRBV6-1 combines with J gene TRBJ1-4; D is unclear. Per germline, CDR1 MNHNS and CDR2 SASEGT. The CDR3 loop spans 14 amino acids. V shed 5 bases and J shed 7 bases, with 14 bases lying between them. The CDR3 bases are TGTGCCAGCAGTCGCGGGGAGGGAGCTGAAAAACTGTTTTGT. Amino acids: CASSRGEGAEKLFC.

In its sample, this clonotype was seen many times. This chain uses TRBV4-2 with TRBJ2-1; D unresolved. The germline gives CDR1 LGHNA, CDR2 YNFKEQ. The CDR3 extends over 14 amino acids. Deletions cut 0 bases from V and 7 bases from J, with 10 bases between. DNA of the CDR3: TGTGCCAGCAGCCAAGAGGGCGGAGTGAATGAGCAGTTCTTC. It yields the protein CASSQEGGVNEQFF.

This clonotype was counted many times. V gene TRBV29-1 combines with J gene TRBJ2-2; D might be TRBD1 (6 bases). Germline V gene sequence: CDR1 SQVTM, CDR2 ANQGSEA. Deletions cut 5 bases from V and 5 bases from J, with 15 bases between. There are 14 residues in the CDR3. The CDR3: CSVSTQGITGELFF. In DNA form, the CDR3 reads TGCAGCGTTAGTACACAGGGTATTACCGGGGAGCTGTTTTTT.

The table lists this clonotype with a few counts. This sequence joins TRBV6-1 and TRBJ2-3, with a possible D match to TRBD2 (6 bases). This CDR3 is built from 15 residues. Germline V lookup: CDR1 MNHNS, CDR2 SASEGT. Trimming left V 1 base short and J 4 bases short, with 12 bases between. The CDR3 coding sequence is TGTGCCAGCAGTGAAGAGGGCGGGGTCGCAGATACGCAGTATTTT. This translates into CASSEEGGVADTQYF.

The V gene is TRBV12-3 or TRBV12-4, the J gene TRBJ1-1; no clear D gene. The V end lost 3 bases, the J end lost 0 bases, and 8 bases lay between the germline ends. This CDR3 comprises 14 residues. The CDR3: CASSLGKMNTEAFF. The CDR3 region has the DNA TGTGCCAGCAGTTTGGGAAAGATGAACACTGAAGCTTTCTTT.

This clonotype was counted many times. This sequence joins TRBV12-3 or TRBV12-4 and TRBJ2-5; 8 bases align to TRBD1. The CDR3 length is 15 residues. Unmatched junction bases numbered 8, after V lost 3 bases and J lost 5 bases. The CDR3: CASSFSGGAGETQYF. The DNA for the CDR3 is TGTGCCAGCAGTTTTTCAGGGGGCGCGGGGGAGACCCAGTACTTC.

The chain links TRBV27 to TRBJ1-2; no firm D call. Trimming left V 2 bases short and J 6 bases short, with 7 bases between. The germline gives CDR1 MNHEY, CDR2 SMNVEV (reference sequence). CDR3 length equals 12 residues. CDR3 in DNA: TGTGCCAGCAGTTTACCCGGGAATGGCTACACCTTC. Translated: CASSLPGNGYTF.

This clonotype was counted many times. The chain employs TRBV20-1 and TRBJ2-1; D is possibly TRBD2 (6 bases). From germline, CDR1 is DFQATT and CDR2 SNEGSKA (reference sequence). V was pared by 6 bases and J by 5 bases, with 17 bases between. CDR3 size: 14 residues. In DNA form, the CDR3 reads TGCAGTGCCCAGGACTACCTTGTTGACAATGAGCAGTTCTTC. Protein product: CSAQDYLVDNEQFF.

This clonotype was recorded many times. This may come from a read error, since a much larger clone is one base off. The CDR3 sequence: CASNPGTSGYNEQFF. The CDR3 coding sequence is TGTGCCAGCAACCCCGGGACTAGCGGGTACAATGAGCAGTTCTTC. The chain combines TRBV27 with TRBJ2-1, with 12 bases that match TRBD2. The germline V gene encodes CDR1 MNHEY and CDR2 SMNVEV (reference sequence). CDR3 size: 15 residues. The V gene end was trimmed by 7 bases and the J gene end by 4 bases; junction bases not matched to a gene: 5.

Ten or more counts support this clonotype. The rearrangement joins TRBV29-1 to TRBJ2-3, with TRBD1 identical over 11 bases. CDR1 and CDR2 from the germline V gene are SQVTM and ANQGSEA. V gave up 8 bases and J gave up 1 base; unmatched junction bases: 23. The CDR3 consists of 20 residues. The CDR3 region is CSTGGGQGVASGTGTDTQYF. The CDR3 bases are TGCAGCACAGGCGGGGGACAGGGGGTGGCTAGCGGGACCGGCACAGATACGCAGTATTTT.

This clonotype was found many times. This CDR3 reads CSVDSGRPNQPQHF. In DNA, the CDR3 is TGCAGCGTTGATTCGGGTAGGCCTAATCAGCCCCAGCATTTT. The chain recombines TRBV29-1 with TRBJ1-5; no definite D call. The CDR3 runs to 14 residues. Germline V lookup: CDR1 SQVTM, CDR2 ANQGSEA. With 3 bases removed from V and 4 bases from J, the gap between germline ends came to 13 bases.

This clonotype occurred many times. The rearrangement uses TRBV7-9 and TRBJ2-7; D unresolved. Germline V gene lookup returns CDR1 SEHNR and CDR2 FQNEAQ (reference sequence). CDR3 length: 12 amino acids. The V and J ends lost 3 bases and 3 bases respectively, with 6 bases between them. Written as DNA, the CDR3 is TGTGCCAGCAGCTTCCTCCTCTACGAGCAGTACTTC. Its translation: CASSFLLYEQYF.

The V call is TRBV20-1, the J call TRBJ2-5, with 13 bases fitting TRBD2. Germline lookup yields CDR1 DFQATT and CDR2 SNEGSKA (reference sequence). The CDR3 length is 18 residues. The trim removed 6 bases at V and 3 bases at J, leaving 16 bases unmatched. The CDR3 DNA is TGCAGTGCCTCCAAATGGACTAGCGGGAGTTTGGTGGAAGAGACCCAGTACTTC. Its translation is CSASKWTSGSLVEETQYF.

This clonotype was observed many times. This rearrangement joins TRBV5-1 to TRBJ2-3; no clear D gene. Trimming shortened V by 4 bases and J by 3 bases, and 21 bases separated the two germline ends. The CDR3 is 17 residues long. Germline V gene lookup returns CDR1 SGHRS and CDR2 YFSETQ. CDR3 sequence (DNA): TGCGCCAGCAGCCTGAAACCGACGGGTCGCGCTACAGATACGCAGTATTTT. It specifies CASSLKPTGRATDTQYF.

This clonotype was seen at least ten times. CDR3 DNA sequence: TGTGCCAGCAGTTTATCGAGCGGGAGGAATGAGCAGTTCTTC. It specifies CASSLSSGRNEQFF. V and J are TRBV28 and TRBJ2-1; 9 bases map to TRBD2. The CDR3 is made up of 14 amino acids. Germline values: CDR1 MDHEN, CDR2 SYDVKM. The V and J ends lost 1 base and 7 bases, in that order; junction bases with no gene match: 2.